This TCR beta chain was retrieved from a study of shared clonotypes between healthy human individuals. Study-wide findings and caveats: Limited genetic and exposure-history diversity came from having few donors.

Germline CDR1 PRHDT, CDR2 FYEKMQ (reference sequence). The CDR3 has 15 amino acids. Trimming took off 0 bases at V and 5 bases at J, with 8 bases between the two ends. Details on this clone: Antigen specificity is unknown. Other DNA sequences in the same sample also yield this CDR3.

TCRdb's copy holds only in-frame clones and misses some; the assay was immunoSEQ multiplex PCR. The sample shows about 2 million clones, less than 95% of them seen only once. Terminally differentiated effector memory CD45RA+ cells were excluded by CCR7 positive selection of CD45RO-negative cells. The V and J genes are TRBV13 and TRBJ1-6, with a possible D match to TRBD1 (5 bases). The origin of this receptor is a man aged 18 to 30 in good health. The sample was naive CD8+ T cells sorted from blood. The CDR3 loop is CASSLGAGNNSPLHF. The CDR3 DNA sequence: TGTGCCAGCAGCTTAGGCGCAGGGAATAATTCACCCCTCCACTTT.